This T cell receptor (beta chain) was obtained from a study of shared clonotypes between healthy human individuals. Turning to the study itself: Three plates each covered CD4 naive and memory; CD8 naive two, CD8 memory one. Broader study findings: It was expected that sequencing depth would affect clonotype sharing among donors.

Germline loops: CDR1 LNHDA, CDR2 SQIVND (reference sequence). The CDR3 loop spans 13 amino acids. Trimming cost V 5 bases and J 0 bases, with 8 bases left between them. Note on this clone: Its antigen is not identified.

Sorted-subset replicate PCRs used about 190 ng of genomic DNA. This amount corresponded to tens of thousands of T cell genomes. As originally analysed: Junction-only sequences without quality scores came from ImmunoSEQ, so filtering differed. The assay was immunoSEQ multiplex PCR, and TCRdb's table has in-frame clones only and misses some. The V and J calls and clone size are taken from that table; D and trimming were inferred from the DNA. The table shows some 1,600,000 clones, with 98% occurring only once. The rearrangement uses TRBV19 and TRBJ2-7; perhaps TRBD2 as D (5 bases). Sequenced sample: naive CD4+ T cells sorted from blood. The subset here: CD45RA+ positively selected. This clonotype originated in a man aged 25 to 40 in good health. CDR3 residues: CASSLGVSYEQYF. The CDR3 nucleotides read TGTGCCAGTAGTCTCGGGGTCTCCTACGAGCAGTACTTC.